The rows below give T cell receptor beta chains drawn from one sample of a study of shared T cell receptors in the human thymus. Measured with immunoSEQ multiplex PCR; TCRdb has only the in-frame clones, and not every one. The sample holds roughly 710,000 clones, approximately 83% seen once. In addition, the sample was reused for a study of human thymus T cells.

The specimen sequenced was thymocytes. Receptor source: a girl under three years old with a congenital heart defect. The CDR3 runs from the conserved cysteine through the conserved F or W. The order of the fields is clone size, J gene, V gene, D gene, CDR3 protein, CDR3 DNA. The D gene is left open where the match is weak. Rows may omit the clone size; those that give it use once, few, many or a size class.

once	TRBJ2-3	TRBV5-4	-	CASDGNGGSHTQYF	TGTGCCAGCGATGGGAACGGGGGAAGCCATACGCAGTATTTT
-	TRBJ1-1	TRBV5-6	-	CASSRLQQGAEAFF	TGTGCCAGCAGCAGACTTCAACAGGGCGCTGAAGCTTTCTTT
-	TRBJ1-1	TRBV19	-	CASSMRGIGGNTEAFF	TGTGCCAGTAGTATGAGGGGGATTGGGGGGAACACTGAAGCTTTCTTT
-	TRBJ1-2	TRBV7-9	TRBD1	CASSFPGGNDYGYTF	TGTGCCAGCAGCTTTCCAGGGGGCAATGACTATGGCTACACCTTC
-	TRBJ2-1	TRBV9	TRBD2	CASSPDERGPSGDRSRYNEQFF	TGTGCCAGCAGCCCCGACGAGAGAGGGCCTAGCGGAGACCGAAGTAGATACAATGAGCAGTTCTTC
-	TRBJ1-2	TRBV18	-	CASSPGHRDGYTF	TGTGCCAGCTCACCAGGTCACAGGGATGGCTACACCTTC
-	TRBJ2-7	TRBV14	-	CASSQARRGFTYEQYF	TGTGCCAGCAGCCAAGCTAGACGGGGATTTACCTACGAGCAGTACTTC
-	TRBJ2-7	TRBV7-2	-	CASSPGGGGHEQYF	TGTGCCAGCAGCCCGGGGGGAGGGGGACACGAGCAGTACTTC
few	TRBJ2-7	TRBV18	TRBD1	CASSPLDRVVSYEQYF	TGTGCCAGCTCACCCCTCGACAGGGTCGTATCCTACGAGCAGTACTTC
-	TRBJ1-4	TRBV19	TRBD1	CASNRGPINEKLFF	TGTGCCAGCAACAGGGGGCCGATTAATGAAAAACTGTTTTTT
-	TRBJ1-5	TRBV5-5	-	CASSLAEGIGQPQHF	TGTGCCAGCAGCTTGGCCGAGGGAATAGGACAGCCCCAGCATTTT
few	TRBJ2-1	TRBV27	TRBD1	CASKDMDRGRVNEQFF	TGTGCCAGCAAAGACATGGACAGGGGGAGGGTCAATGAGCAGTTCTTC
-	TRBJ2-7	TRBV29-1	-	CSAQGGGFSYEQYF	TGCAGCGCTCAAGGGGGGGGGTTCTCCTACGAGCAGTACTTC
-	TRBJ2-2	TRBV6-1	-	CASSDLQGTGELFF	TGTGCCAGCAGCGACCTACAGGGAACCGGGGAGCTGTTTTTT
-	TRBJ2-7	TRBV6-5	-	CASGETRSSYEQYF	TGTGCCAGCGGGGAGACACGAAGCTCCTACGAGCAGTACTTC
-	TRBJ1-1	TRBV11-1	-	CASLGRDLATFF	TGTGCCAGCTTAGGACGGGACTTGGCAACTTTCTTT
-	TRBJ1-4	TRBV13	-	CASSPPGGGEGGLFF	TGTGCCAGCAGCCCCCCGGGAGGGGGGGAAGGGGGACTGTTTTTT
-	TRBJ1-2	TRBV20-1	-	CSASTTPGYTF	TGCAGTGCTAGTACAACCCCGGGCTACACCTTC
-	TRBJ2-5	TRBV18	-	CASSPREVAKETQYF	TGTGCCAGCTCACCCAGGGAAGTTGCGAAGGAGACCCAGTACTTC
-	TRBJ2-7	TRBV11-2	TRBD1	CASSEKRDRGPESSYEQYF	TGTGCCAGCAGCGAAAAACGGGACAGGGGGCCGGAGAGCTCCTACGAGCAGTACTTC
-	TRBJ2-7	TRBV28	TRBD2	CASSLWTSGGYPLEQYF	TGTGCCAGCAGTCTCTGGACTAGCGGGGGCTACCCTCTCGAGCAGTACTTC
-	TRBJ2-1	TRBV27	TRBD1	CASTDRASYNEQFF	TGTGCCAGCACTGACAGGGCGTCCTACAATGAGCAGTTCTTC
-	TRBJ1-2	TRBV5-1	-	CASSPGLVYGYTF	TGCGCCAGCAGCCCCGGTCTGGTCTATGGCTACACCTTC
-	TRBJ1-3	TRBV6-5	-	CASSYQGTRNTIYF	TGTGCCAGCAGTTACCAGGGTACTCGAAACACCATATATTTT
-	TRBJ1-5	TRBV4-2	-	CASSQDLPDYSNQPQHF	TGTGCCAGCAGCCAAGATCTCCCAGATTATAGCAATCAGCCCCAGCATTTT
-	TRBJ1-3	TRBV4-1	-	CASSHRGGDKGQDPGRTIYF	TGCGCCAGCAGCCACCGGGGAGGCGACAAAGGGCAGGATCCTGGCCGCACCATATATTTT
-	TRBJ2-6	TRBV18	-	CASSPRQPPLGGANVLTF	TGTGCCAGCTCACCACGACAGCCGCCTCTGGGAGGGGCCAACGTCCTGACTTTC
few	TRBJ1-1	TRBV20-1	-	CSARESPGAFF	TGCAGTGCTAGAGAGAGTCCCGGAGCTTTCTTT
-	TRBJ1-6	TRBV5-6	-	CASSFTLNPGEAYNSPLHF	TGTGCCAGCAGCTTTACGTTAAACCCGGGAGAAGCCTATAATTCACCCCTCCACTTT
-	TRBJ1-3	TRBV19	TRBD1	CASKQCTGAISGNTIYF	TGTGCCAGTAAACAGTGTACAGGGGCGATCTCTGGAAACACCATATATTTT
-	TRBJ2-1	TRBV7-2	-	CASPPTRYRSDIDEQFF	TGTGCCAGCCCGCCGACTCGGTATAGAAGCGATATAGATGAGCAGTTCTTC
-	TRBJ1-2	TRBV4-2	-	CASSQMKGRRVF	TGTGCCAGCAGCCAAATGAAGGGGCGACGGGTCTTC
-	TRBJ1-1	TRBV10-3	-	CAISENPQENTEAFF	TGTGCCATCAGTGAAAATCCACAGGAGAACACTGAAGCTTTCTTT
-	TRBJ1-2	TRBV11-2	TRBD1	CASSLDPPDRGYYGYTF	TGTGCCAGCAGCTTAGACCCCCCGGACAGGGGCTACTATGGCTACACCTTC
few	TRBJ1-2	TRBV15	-	CATSRALTGPYGYTF	TGTGCCACCAGCAGAGCCTTAACAGGTCCCTATGGCTACACCTTC
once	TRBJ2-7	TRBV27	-	CASSLRQGPYEQYF	TGTGCCAGCAGTTTGAGGCAGGGCCCCTACGAGCAGTACTTC
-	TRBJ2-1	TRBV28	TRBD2	CASRTNTSGGIYNEQFF	TGTGCCAGCAGAACAAATACTAGCGGGGGCATCTACAATGAGCAGTTCTTC